Below, 11 T cell receptor beta chains from the same sample are listed, as sequenced in a study of blood T cell repertoires in COVID-19. Here immunoSEQ multiplex PCR was the method, and the copy in TCRdb shows in-frame clones only, minus some. The sample lists fewer than 350,000 clones; approximately 86% were seen once. The sample consisted of PBMCs or T cells enriched from blood (not recorded which). The receptors were sampled from a woman aged 30 to 39 who had recovered from COVID-19.

The J gene is TRBJ2-5, the V gene TRBV9; D may be TRBD1 (6 bases). Trimming took 3 bases from V and 2 from J, leaving 20 bases between them. The germline V gene has CDR1 SGDLS and CDR2 YYNGEE. This CDR3 has 17 amino acids. The CDR3 loop reads CASSASQDRTEQETQYF. The CDR3 nucleotides are TGTGCCAGCAGCGCCAGCCAAGACCGGACAGAACAAGAGACCCAGTACTTC.

V and J are TRBV5-1 and TRBJ2-1; D possibly corresponds to TRBD1 (5 bases). The CDR3 consists of 14 residues. Trimming took off 0 bases at V and 10 bases at J, with 14 bases between the two ends. Germline loops: CDR1 SGHRS, CDR2 YFSETQ. CDR3 in amino acids: CASSLEPGYGEQFF. CDR3 bases: TGCGCCAGCAGCTTGGAACCAGGGTACGGGGAGCAGTTCTTC.

The chain links TRBV1 to TRBJ1-5; the table's D call, TRBD1, has no DNA check behind it. TRBV1 is deemed a pseudogene. The CDR3 loop spans 17 amino acids. CDR3: CTSSQRGTGYSNQPQHF. Here the CDR3 DNA reads TGCACCAGCAGCCAACGTGGGACAGGCTATAGCAATCAGCCCCAGCATTTT.

The rearrangement joins TRBV5-4 to TRBJ2-3, with a weak D call TRBD1 (5 bases). V lost 4 bases, J lost 8 bases, and 14 bases lay in between. Germline loops: CDR1 SGHNT, CDR2 YYREEE (reference sequence). This CDR3 is built from 13 residues. CDR3 region: CASSDRLLGTQYF. CDR3 nucleotide sequence: TGTGCCAGCAGCGACAGACTGCTAGGTACGCAGTATTTT.

This sequence joins TRBV9 and TRBJ1-3; a possible D gene is TRBD1 (6 bases). Germline lookup yields CDR1 SGDLS and CDR2 YYNGEE. CDR3 length equals 16 residues. With 0 bases removed from V and 0 bases from J, the gap between germline ends came to 10 bases. CDR3 sequence (DNA): TGTGCCAGCAGCGTAGCGGGACAAATCTCTGGAAACACCATATATTTT. Translation: CASSVAGQISGNTIYF.

The chain couples TRBV3-1 (or the pseudogene TRBV3-2) to TRBJ2-1, with D tentatively TRBD2 (5 bases). The CDR3 loop spans 17 amino acids. In germline, CDR1 is LGHDT, CDR2 YNNKEL (reference sequence). V was trimmed by 3 bases and J by 6 bases, leaving 21 bases between them. The CDR3 DNA reads TGTGCCAGCAGCCATCCGCTCGGGATAGCGCCCCTCAATGAGCAGTTCTTC. Amino acid sequence: CASSHPLGIAPLNEQFF.

The gene calls are TRBV27 and TRBJ2-5; 8 positions agree with TRBD1. Trimming at V came to 9 bases and at J to 5 bases, leaving 8 bases not matched to a gene. This CDR3 has 13 residues. Per germline, CDR1 MNHEY and CDR2 SMNVEV (reference sequence). CDR3 residues: CARPDRGRETQYF. CDR3 coding DNA: TGTGCCAGGCCAGACAGGGGCAGGGAGACCCAGTACTTC.

The chain has TRBV6-5 and TRBJ2-6; D uncertain. V was shortened by 6 bases and J by 0 bases, with 6 bases between the two germline ends. Germline loops: CDR1 MNHEY, CDR2 SVGAGI. This CDR3 contains 14 residues. CDR3 region: CASSSLSGANVLTF. Written as DNA, the CDR3 is TGTGCCAGCAGCTCCCTCTCTGGGGCCAACGTCCTGACTTTC.

V is TRBV30 and J is TRBJ1-1, with a weak D call TRBD1 (6 bases). The CDR3 extends over 14 amino acids. Germline assignment: CDR1 GTSNPN and CDR2 SVGIG (reference sequence). V was cut by 2 bases and J by 1 base, with 11 bases left in between. The CDR3: CAWSYRAPNTEAFF. The CDR3 DNA is TGTGCCTGGAGTTACAGGGCTCCGAACACTGAAGCTTTCTTT.

This clone was counted only a few times. The V call is TRBV9, the J call TRBJ1-6; 7 bases are a match to TRBD1. V shed 3 bases and J 8 bases; nucleotides not matched to a gene: 5. The CDR3 covers 14 residues. The germline gives CDR1 SGDLS, CDR2 YYNGEE. Here the CDR3 reads CASSGTGSYSPLHF. CDR3 DNA: TGTGCCAGCAGCGGGACAGGATCTTATTCACCCCTCCACTTT. The full variable domain, rest sourced from reference TRBV9 and TRBJ1-6, is DSGVTQTPKHLITATGQRVTLRCSPRSGDLSVYWYQQSLDQGLQFLIQYYNGEERAKGNILERFSAQQFPDLHSELNLSSLELGDSALYFCASSGTGSYSPLHFGNGTRLTVT.

The gene calls are TRBV3-1 (or the pseudogene TRBV3-2) and TRBJ2-3; D is perhaps TRBD1 (6 bases). V shed 0 bases and J shed 3 bases, with 13 bases lying between them. The CDR3 is 16 amino acids. Germline CDR1 LGHDT, CDR2 YNNKEL (reference sequence). CDR3 in amino acids: CASSQDWGRGTDTQYF. The CDR3 DNA sequence: TGTGCCAGCAGCCAAGATTGGGGCAGGGGTACAGATACGCAGTATTTT.